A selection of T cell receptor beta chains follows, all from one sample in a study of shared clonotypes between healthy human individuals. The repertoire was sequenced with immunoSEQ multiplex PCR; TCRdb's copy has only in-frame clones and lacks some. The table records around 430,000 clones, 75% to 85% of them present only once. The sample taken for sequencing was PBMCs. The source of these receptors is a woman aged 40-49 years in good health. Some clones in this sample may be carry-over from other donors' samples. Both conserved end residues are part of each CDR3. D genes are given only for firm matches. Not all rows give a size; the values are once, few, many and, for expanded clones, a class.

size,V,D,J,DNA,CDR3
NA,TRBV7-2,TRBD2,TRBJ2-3,TGTGCCAGCAGCTTAGTCGGGGGACTAAACACAGATACGCAGTATTTT,CASSLVGGLNTDTQYF
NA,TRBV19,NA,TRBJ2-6,TGTGCCAGTAGTGTCACAGGGACTGGGGCCAACGTCCTGACTTTC,CASSVTGTGANVLTF
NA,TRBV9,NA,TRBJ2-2,TGTGCCAGCAGCGCCCACTCGCTTGGGGCTGGGGTCGGGGAGCTGTTTTTT,CASSAHSLGAGVGELFF
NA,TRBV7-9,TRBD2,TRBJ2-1,TGTGCCAGCAGCCGATTGGGGACTAGCGGGATGTCCTACAATGAGCAGTTCTTC,CASSRLGTSGMSYNEQFF
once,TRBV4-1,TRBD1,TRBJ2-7,TGCGCCAGCAGCCAACCCCGGGACAGGAAACACTACGAGCAGTACTTC,CASSQPRDRKHYEQYF
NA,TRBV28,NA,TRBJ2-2,TGTGCCAGCAGTTCCCCCCGGGGGCGGGACTTCACCGGGGAGCTGTTTTTT,CASSSPRGRDFTGELFF
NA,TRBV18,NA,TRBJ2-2,TGTGCCAGCTCACCAAGAAGGGACCACGGGGAGCTGTTTTTT,CASSPRRDHGELFF
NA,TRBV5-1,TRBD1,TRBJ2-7,TGCGCCAGCAGCACTGGACAGGTCCCCTCCTACGAGCAGTACTTC,CASSTGQVPSYEQYF
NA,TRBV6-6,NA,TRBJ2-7,TGTGCCAGCAGTTACGGGACACTAGATACCTACGAGCAGTACTTC,CASSYGTLDTYEQYF
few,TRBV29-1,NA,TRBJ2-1,TGCAGCGCCACGGGCGGGGCCCCAAGGCAGTTCTTC,CSATGGAPRQFF
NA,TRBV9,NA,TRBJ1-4,TGTGCCAGCAGCGTAGGCAGTCCAACTAATGAAAAACTGTTTTTT,CASSVGSPTNEKLFF
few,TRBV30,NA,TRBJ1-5,TGTGCCTGGACCGCGGGTCAGGGCAATCAGCCCCAGCATTTT,CAWTAGQGNQPQHF
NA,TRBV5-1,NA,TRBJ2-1,TGCGCCAGCAGCTTGGAGGTGGAGCAGTTCTTC,CASSLEVEQFF
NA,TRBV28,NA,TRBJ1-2,TGTGCCAGCAGTTTTAGGAGAAACTATGGCTACACCTTC,CASSFRRNYGYTF
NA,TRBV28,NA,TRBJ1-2,TGTGCCAGCAGTTTAACAGCCTATGGCTACACCTTC,CASSLTAYGYTF
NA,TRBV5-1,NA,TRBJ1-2,TGCGCCAGCAGCTTGGGAGGGACGGGATCTTACTATGGCTACACCTTC,CASSLGGTGSYYGYTF
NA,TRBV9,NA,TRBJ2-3,TGTGCCAGCAGCGCGGGACGGTCAGATACGCAGTATTTT,CASSAGRSDTQYF
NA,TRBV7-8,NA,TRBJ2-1,TGTGCCAGCAGCATTAGCGGCAATGAGCAGTTCTTC,CASSISGNEQFF
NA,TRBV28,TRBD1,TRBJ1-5,TGTGCCAGCAGGTGGACAGGGGTCAATCAGCCCCAGCATTTT,CASRWTGVNQPQHF
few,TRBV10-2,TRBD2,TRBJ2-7,TGCGCCAGCAGGCCCGGGGTGGGACTAGCGGGAGTCCACTCCTACGAGCAGTACTTC,CASRPGVGLAGVHSYEQYF
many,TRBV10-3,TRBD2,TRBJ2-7,TGTGCCATCAGTGGGGGGACTAGCGGGAACTACGAGCAGTACTTC,CAISGGTSGNYEQYF
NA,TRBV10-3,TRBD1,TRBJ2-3,TGTGCCATCAAGATCGGACAGGGCAACACAGATACGCAGTATTTT,CAIKIGQGNTDTQYF
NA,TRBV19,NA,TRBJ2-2,TGTGCCAGTAGTATCACAGTAGGCACCGGGGAGCTGTTTTTT,CASSITVGTGELFF
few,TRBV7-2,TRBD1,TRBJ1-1,TGTGCCAGCAGCCAACAGGGGGCGGGGACTGAAGCTTTCTTT,CASSQQGAGTEAFF
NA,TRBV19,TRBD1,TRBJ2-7,TGTGCCAGTAGTAGCACAGGGACAGGGACCTACGAGCAGTACTTC,CASSSTGTGTYEQYF
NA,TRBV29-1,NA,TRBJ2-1,TGCAGCGTTGGCAACCGCGTTTCCTACAATGAGCAGTTCTTC,CSVGNRVSYNEQFF
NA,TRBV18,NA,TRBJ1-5,TGTGCCAGCTCACCTCAGCAGGGTCTGAGCAATCAGCCCCAGCATTTT,CASSPQQGLSNQPQHF
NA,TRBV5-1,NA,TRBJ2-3,TGCGCCAGCAGCTTAGGCGACAAAGATACGCAGTATTTT,CASSLGDKDTQYF
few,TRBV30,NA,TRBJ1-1,TGTGCCTGGAGGAAGAACACTGAAGCTTTCTTT,CAWRKNTEAFF
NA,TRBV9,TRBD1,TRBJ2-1,TGTGCCAGTCAGGGGGACGGTCCCTACAATGAGCAGTTCTTC,CASQGDGPYNEQFF
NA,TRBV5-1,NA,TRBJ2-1,TGCGCCAGCAGCTTGGGTGATACGTACAATGAGCAGTTCTTC,CASSLGDTYNEQFF
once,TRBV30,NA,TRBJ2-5,TGTGCCTGGAGTGAATACTTTCAAGAGACCCAGTACTTC,CAWSEYFQETQYF
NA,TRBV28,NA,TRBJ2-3,TGTGCCAGCAGTTCAGACATCGGGCACACAGATACGCAGTATTTT,CASSSDIGHTDTQYF
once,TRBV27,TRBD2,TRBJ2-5,TGTGCCAGCAGTTTATCGGGTACTAGCGGGAGTGAGACCCAGTACTTC,CASSLSGTSGSETQYF
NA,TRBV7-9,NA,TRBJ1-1,TGTGCCAGCAGCCTAGAGTCAGGGGTTACTGAAGCTTTCTTT,CASSLESGVTEAFF
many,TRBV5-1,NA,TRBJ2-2,TGCGCCAGCAGCCCCTCAGAGCACAGTTCCGGGGAGCTGTTTTTT,CASSPSEHSSGELFF
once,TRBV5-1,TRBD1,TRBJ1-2,TGCGCCAGCAGCTTGGGAACAGGGGTTGGCTACACCTTC,CASSLGTGVGYTF
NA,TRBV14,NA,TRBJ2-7,TGTGCCAGCAGCACATTCGGGAGTTCCTACGAGCAGTACTTC,CASSTFGSSYEQYF
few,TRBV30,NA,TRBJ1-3,TGTGCCTGGAGCGCTGACAGTGCCTCTGGAAACACCATATATTTT,CAWSADSASGNTIYF
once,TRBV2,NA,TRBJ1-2,TGTGCCAGCAGTGAGGATTACAGGAACTATGGCTACACCTTC,CASSEDYRNYGYTF
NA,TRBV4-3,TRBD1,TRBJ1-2,TGCGCCAGCAGCGAACCCGGGACAGGGGATGGCTACACCTTC,CASSEPGTGDGYTF
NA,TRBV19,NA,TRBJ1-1,TGTGCCAGTAATGAGGGAGGCTGGATGAACACTGAAGCTTTCTTT,CASNEGGWMNTEAFF
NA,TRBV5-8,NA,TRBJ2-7,TGTGCCAGCAGCCCCAGGACTCGGAGCTCCTACGAGCAGTACTTC,CASSPRTRSSYEQYF